The 6 T cell receptor beta chains presented below share a single source sample, sequenced in a study of T cells after yellow fever vaccination (dated by TCRdb to about 2019). Receptor amplification or capture employed 5' RACE. TCRdb names Illumina HiSeq 2500 as the instrument used. TCRdb trimmed the raw reads at Q25, called clones with MiXCR and kept productive beta chains. Every distinct CDR3 protein forms one entry, paired with its most common genes and DNA. The sample table contains roughly 74,000 distinct CDR3 sequences; only one count was recorded for around 6.9% of them. The top ten clonotypes cover 35% to 45% of the sample. The treatment or condition tag for this specimen amounts to: live attenuated yellow fever vaccine strain. This specimen was CD8+ T cells sorted from PBMCs, taken about 5 days after the first yellow fever vaccination. Receptors were obtained from a man between 18 and 35 years old who received the YFV17D yellow fever vaccine.

This clonotype was observed a handful of times. V usage is TRBV29-1 and J usage is TRBJ1-2; 9 bases are shared with TRBD1. Germline V gives CDR1 SQVTM, CDR2 ANQGSEA. Trimming removed 7 bases from V and 4 bases from J; junction bases left unmatched: 4. This CDR3 spans 12 amino acids. CDR3 nucleotides: TGCAGCGGATCACAGGGGGCCTATGGCTACACCTTC. This sequence encodes CSGSQGAYGYTF.

This clonotype has a count of ten or more. This rearrangement joins TRBV4-3 to TRBJ2-3; 7 bases are a match to TRBD2. The germline V gene has CDR1 LGHNA and CDR2 YSLEER. This CDR3 comprises 16 residues. The J segment lost 4 bases and the V segment lost 2 bases, leaving 9 bases of the junction unmatched. The CDR3 DNA follows: TGCGCCAGCAGCCAAAGACTAGCCTTTTTCCCAGATACGCAGTATTTT. It encodes CASSQRLAFFPDTQYF.

The chain is built from TRBV29-1 and TRBJ2-5; D is perhaps TRBD2 (6 bases). The germline gives CDR1 SQVTM, CDR2 ANQGSEA. V lost 3 bases to trimming and J lost 3 bases, with 17 bases between them. CDR3 length: 15 residues. DNA of the CDR3: TGCAGCGTTGAGGGCGGGGTCGGCTGGGAAGAGACCCAGTACTTC. It translates to CSVEGGVGWEETQYF.

In its sample, this clonotype was seen a few times. This chain connects TRBV27 to TRBJ1-1; D gene uncertain. Germline V gene lookup returns CDR1 MNHEY and CDR2 SMNVEV (reference sequence). The CDR3 sequence is 13 residues long. With 0 bases removed from V and 7 bases from J, the gap between germline ends came to 9 bases. The CDR3 here is CASSLSRFGEAFF. The CDR3 region has the DNA TGTGCCAGCAGTTTATCGAGATTCGGTGAAGCTTTCTTT.

This clonotype was counted a few times. The gene calls are TRBV30 and TRBJ2-6; no definite D call. The V gene lost 6 bases and the J gene lost 0 bases, with 15 bases spanning the gap. This CDR3 is built from 16 residues. The germline CDR1 and CDR2 sequences are GTSNPN and SVGIG (reference sequence). The CDR3 nucleotides are TGTGCCTGTTTCAGTTATTATAGCTCTGGGGCCAACGTCCTGACTTTC. It encodes CACFSYYSSGANVLTF.

This clonotype appeared a few times. The gene calls are TRBV15 and TRBJ2-2; D may be TRBD1 (6 bases). The CDR3 spans 16 residues. CDR1 and CDR2 from the germline V gene are LNHNV and YYDKDF (reference sequence). V dropped 0 bases and J dropped 5 bases, with 13 bases sitting between them. CDR3 loop: CATSRDRGRGTGELFF. The CDR3 DNA follows: TGTGCCACCAGCAGAGATAGGGGGAGAGGGACCGGGGAGCTGTTTTTT.